This record covers a single TCR beta chain. This clone was seen just once. What this receptor recognizes is not known. Base qualities were left out, and no much larger clone turns up one base away. Trimming takes 1 base from V and 5 bases from J, and the germline ends sit 11 bases apart. The CDR3 goes from the cysteine to the phenylalanine over 14 residues. The entry retains the CDR3 DNA only, 42 bases that are in frame from base 1. As encoded in the germline V gene (reference sequence), CDR1 is PRHDT while CDR2 is FYEKMQ. Library method: the immunoSEQ multiplex PCR assay. This immuneACCESS table, as held by TCRdb, lists in-frame sequences with V and J called but not all clones. Of the missing ones, under half trace to an unresolved V gene in checked studies; the others have no known cause. This sample holds tens of thousands of clones; 90% to 95% were observed only once. The ten top clones hold about 6.7% of the sample.

The sample originates from a study of T cell changes during pregnancy in multiple sclerosis (dated by TCRdb to about 2019). Study-wide context: Changes in the T cell repertoire over the course of pregnancy were examined in this study in women with multiple sclerosis.

The sample was CD8+ T cells from peripheral blood mononuclear cells, taken in the third trimester of pregnancy. This TCR came from a female donor with multiple sclerosis, enrolled in a pregnancy study. The chain uses TRBV13 and TRBJ1-2; 6 matching bases give a weak D call of TRBD1. The CDR3 is CASSLDRVGYGYTF. The DNA sequence is given as TGTGCCAGCAGCTTAGACAGGGTTGGATATGGCTACACCTTC.